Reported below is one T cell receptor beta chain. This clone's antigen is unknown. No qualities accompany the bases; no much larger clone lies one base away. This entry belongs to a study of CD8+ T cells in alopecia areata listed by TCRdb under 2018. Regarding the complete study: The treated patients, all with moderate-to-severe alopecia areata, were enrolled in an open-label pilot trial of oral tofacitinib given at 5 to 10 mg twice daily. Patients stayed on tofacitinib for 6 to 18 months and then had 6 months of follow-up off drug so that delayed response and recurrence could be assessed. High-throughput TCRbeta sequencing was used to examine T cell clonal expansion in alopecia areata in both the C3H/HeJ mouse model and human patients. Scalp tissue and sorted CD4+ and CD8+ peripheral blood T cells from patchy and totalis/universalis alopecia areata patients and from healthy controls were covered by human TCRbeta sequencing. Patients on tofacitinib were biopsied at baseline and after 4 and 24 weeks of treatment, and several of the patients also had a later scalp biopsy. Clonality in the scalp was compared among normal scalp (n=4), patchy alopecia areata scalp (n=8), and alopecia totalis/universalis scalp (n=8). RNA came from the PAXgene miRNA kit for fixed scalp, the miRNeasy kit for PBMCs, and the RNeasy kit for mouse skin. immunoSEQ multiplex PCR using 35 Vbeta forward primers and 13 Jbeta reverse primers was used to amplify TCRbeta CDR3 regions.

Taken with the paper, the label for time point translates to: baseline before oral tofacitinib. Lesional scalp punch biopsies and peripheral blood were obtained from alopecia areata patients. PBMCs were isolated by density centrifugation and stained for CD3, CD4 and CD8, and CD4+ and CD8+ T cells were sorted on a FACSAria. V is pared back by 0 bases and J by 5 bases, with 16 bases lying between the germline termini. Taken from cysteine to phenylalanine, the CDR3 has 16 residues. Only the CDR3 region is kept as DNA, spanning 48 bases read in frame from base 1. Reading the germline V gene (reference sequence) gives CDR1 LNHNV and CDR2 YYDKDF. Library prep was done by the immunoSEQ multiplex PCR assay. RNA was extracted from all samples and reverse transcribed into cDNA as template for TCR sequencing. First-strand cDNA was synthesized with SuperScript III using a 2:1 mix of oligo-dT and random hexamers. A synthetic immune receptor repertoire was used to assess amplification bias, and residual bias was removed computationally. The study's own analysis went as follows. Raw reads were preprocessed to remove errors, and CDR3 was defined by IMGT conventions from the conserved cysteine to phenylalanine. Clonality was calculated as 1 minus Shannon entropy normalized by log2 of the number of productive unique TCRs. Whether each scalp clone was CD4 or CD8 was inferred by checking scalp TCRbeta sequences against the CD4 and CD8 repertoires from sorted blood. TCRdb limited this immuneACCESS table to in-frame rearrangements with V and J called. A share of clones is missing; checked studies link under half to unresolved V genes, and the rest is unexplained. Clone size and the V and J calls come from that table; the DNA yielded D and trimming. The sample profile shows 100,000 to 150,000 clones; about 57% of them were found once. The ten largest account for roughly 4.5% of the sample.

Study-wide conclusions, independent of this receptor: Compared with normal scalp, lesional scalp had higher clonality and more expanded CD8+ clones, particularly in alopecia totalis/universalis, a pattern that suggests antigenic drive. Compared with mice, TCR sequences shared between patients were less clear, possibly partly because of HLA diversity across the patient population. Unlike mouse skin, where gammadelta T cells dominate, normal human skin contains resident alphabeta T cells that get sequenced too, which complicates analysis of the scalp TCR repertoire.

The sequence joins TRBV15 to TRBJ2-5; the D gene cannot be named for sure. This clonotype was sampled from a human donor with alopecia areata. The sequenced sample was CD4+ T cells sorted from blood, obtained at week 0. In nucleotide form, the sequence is TGTGCCACCAGCAGAGATCAGCCGATCTTGGGGGAGACCCAGTACTTC. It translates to CATSRDQPILGETQYF.